The clone carrying this T cell receptor beta chain was recorded only once. As processed by the authors: Researchers report that nucleated cell counts were estimated from reference gene primer amplification. Profiled with immunoSEQ multiplex PCR; TCRdb holds only in-frame clones, not every one. From that table come the V and J calls and clone size; the DNA was used to work out D and trimming. The sample has some 290,000 clones, roughly nine tenths seen once. The source of the sample is a study of blood T cell repertoires in COVID-19. Study context: Sites in the United States, Italy and Spain provided acute and convalescent COVID-19 samples.

Germline CDR1 and CDR2: SGDLS and YYNGEE. V was clipped by 1 base and J by 0 bases; unmatched bases: 3. The CDR3 loop spans 15 amino acids. The source is a woman in her twenties or thirties who had been exposed to COVID-19. The sample consisted of PBMCs or T cells enriched from blood (not recorded which). This sequence joins TRBV9 and TRBJ1-2; TRBD1 matches at 7 bases. The CDR3 here is CASSVWDSPNYGYTF. In nucleotides, the CDR3 is TGTGCCAGCAGCGTATGGGACAGTCCTAACTATGGCTACACCTTC.